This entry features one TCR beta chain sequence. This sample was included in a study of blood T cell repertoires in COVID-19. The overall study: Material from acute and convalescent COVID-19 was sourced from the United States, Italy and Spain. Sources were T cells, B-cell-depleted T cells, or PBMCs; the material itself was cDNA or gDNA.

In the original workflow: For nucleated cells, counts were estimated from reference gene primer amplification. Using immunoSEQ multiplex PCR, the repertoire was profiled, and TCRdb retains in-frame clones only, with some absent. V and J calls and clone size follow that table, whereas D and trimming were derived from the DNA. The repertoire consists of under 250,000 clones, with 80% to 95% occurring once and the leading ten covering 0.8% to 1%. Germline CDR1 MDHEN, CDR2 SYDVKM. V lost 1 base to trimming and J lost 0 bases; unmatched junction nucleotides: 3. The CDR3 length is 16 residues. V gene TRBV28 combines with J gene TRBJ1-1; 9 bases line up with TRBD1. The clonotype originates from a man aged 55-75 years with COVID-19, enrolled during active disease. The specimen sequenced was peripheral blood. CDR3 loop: CASSLLGQGLNTEAFF. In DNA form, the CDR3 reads TGTGCCAGCAGTTTATTGGGACAGGGCCTGAACACTGAAGCTTTCTTT. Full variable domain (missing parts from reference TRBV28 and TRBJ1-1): DVKVTQSSRYLVKRTGEKVFLECVQDMDHENMFWYRQDPGLGLRLIYFSYDVKMKEKGDIPEGYSVSREKKERFSLILESASTNQTSMYLCASSLLGQGLNTEAFFGQGTRLTVV.